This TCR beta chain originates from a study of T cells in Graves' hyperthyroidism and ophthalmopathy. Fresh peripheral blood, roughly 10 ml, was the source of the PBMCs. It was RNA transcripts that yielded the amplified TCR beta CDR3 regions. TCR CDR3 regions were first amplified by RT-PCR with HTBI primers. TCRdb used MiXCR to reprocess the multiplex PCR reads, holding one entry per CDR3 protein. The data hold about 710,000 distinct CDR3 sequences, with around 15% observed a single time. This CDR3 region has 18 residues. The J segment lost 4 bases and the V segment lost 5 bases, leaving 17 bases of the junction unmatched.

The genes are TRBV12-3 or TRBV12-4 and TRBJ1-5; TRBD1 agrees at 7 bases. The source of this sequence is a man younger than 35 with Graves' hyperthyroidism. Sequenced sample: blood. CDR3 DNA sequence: TGTGCCAGCAGTCACCGGGACAGTTGGGTTATCGGGAATCAGCCCCAGCATTTT. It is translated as CASSHRDSWVIGNQPQHF.